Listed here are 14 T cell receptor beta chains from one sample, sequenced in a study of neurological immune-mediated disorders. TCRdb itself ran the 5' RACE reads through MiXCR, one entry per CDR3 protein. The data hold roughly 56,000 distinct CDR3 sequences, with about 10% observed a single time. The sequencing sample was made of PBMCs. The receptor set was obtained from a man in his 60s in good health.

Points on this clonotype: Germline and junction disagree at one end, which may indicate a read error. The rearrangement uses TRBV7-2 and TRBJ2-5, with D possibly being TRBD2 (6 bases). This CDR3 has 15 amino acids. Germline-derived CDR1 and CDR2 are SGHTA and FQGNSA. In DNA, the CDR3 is TGTGTCAGCAGTTTAGGAGGGACCCAAGGCGAGACCCAGTACTTC. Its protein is CVSSLGGTQGETQYF.

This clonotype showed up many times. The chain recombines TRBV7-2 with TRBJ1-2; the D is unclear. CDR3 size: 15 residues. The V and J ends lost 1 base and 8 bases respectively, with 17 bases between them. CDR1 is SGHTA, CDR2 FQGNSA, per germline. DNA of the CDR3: TGTGCCAGCAGCTTAGTTCAGAGGGCCCTAAGAGGCTACACCTTC. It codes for CASSLVQRALRGYTF.

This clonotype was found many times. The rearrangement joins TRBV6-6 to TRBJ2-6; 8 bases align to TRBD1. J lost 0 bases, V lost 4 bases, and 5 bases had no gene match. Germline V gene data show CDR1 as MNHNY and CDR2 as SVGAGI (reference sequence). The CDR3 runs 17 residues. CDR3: CASSSGQANSGANVLTF. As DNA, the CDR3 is TGTGCCAGCAGTTCGGGACAGGCGAACTCTGGGGCCAACGTCCTGACTTTC.

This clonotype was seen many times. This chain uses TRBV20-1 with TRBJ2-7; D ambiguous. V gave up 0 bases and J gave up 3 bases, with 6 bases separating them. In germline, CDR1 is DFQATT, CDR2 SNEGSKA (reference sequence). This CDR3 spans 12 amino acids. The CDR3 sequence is CSARDRGYEQYF. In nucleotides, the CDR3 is TGCAGTGCTAGAGATCGCGGCTACGAGCAGTACTTC.

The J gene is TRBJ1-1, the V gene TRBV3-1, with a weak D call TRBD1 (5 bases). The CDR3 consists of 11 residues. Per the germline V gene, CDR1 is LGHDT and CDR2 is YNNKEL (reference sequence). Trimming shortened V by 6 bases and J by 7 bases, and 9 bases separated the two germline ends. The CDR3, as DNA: TGTGCCAGCAGTAAGGGGCTTGAAGCTTTCTTT. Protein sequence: CASSKGLEAFF.

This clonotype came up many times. The CDR3 DNA follows: TGTGCCAGCAGGACAGGGACAGGGTCTGGGGCCAACGTCCTGACTTTC. Protein: CASRTGTGSGANVLTF. The gene calls are TRBV7-2 and TRBJ2-6; 9 nucleotides agree with TRBD1. Germline-derived CDR1 and CDR2 are SGHTA and FQGNSA. The CDR3 length is 16 residues. Trimming took 6 bases from V and 1 from J; bases not matched to a gene: 4.

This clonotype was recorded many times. CDR3 sequence (DNA): TGTGCCAGCACCGCCGGGGGGCCTTTAGATACGCAGTATTTT. Its protein is CASTAGGPLDTQYF. The rearrangement uses TRBV6-2 or TRBV6-3 and TRBJ2-3, with D maybe TRBD2 (7 bases). The CDR3 sequence is 14 residues long. Germline V lookup: CDR1 MNHEY, CDR2 SVGEGT. The germline V and J ends were trimmed by 7 bases and 5 bases, with 16 bases remaining between them.

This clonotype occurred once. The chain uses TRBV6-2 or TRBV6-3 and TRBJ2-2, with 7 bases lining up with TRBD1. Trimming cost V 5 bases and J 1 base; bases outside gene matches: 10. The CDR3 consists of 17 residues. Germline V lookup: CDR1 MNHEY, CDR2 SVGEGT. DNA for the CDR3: TGTGCCAGCAGTCGACAGGGCCGTCTTCGGAACACCGGGGAGCTGTTTTTT. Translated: CASSRQGRLRNTGELFF.

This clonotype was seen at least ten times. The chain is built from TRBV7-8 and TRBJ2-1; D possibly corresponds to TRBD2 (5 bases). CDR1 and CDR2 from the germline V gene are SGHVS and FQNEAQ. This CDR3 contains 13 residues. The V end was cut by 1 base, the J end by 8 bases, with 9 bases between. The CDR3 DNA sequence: TGTGCCAGCAGCTTAGACGGACTCGATGAGCAGTTCTTC. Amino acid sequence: CASSLDGLDEQFF.

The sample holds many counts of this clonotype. The CDR3 region is CASGETGVNTEAFF. The CDR3, as DNA: TGTGCCAGCGGGGAGACAGGGGTGAACACTGAAGCTTTCTTT. The V call is TRBV7-2, the J call TRBJ1-1; 8 bases agree with TRBD1. The germline V gene encodes CDR1 SGHTA and CDR2 FQGNSA. The CDR3 has 14 amino acids. Trimming removed 8 bases from V and 0 bases from J; junction bases left unmatched: 5.

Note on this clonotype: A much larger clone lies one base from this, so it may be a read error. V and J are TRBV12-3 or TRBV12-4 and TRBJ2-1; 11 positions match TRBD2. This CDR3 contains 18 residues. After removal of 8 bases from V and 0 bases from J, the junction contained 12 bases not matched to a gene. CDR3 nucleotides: TGTGCCAGCGGAGATAGCGGGGGGGCGATTAGCTCCTACAATGAGCAGTTCTTC. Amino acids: CASGDSGGAISSYNEQFF.

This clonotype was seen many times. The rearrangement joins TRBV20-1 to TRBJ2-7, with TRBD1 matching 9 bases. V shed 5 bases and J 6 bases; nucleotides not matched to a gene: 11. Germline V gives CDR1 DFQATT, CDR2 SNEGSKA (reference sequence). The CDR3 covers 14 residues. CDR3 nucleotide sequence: TGCAGTGCTTCCCCCGGGACAGGGCCTATCGAGCAGTACTTC. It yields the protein CSASPGTGPIEQYF.

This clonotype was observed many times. The CDR3 region is CSATREDRGTEAFF. The CDR3 DNA sequence: TGCAGTGCTACTCGGGAGGATCGTGGCACTGAAGCTTTCTTT. The chain links TRBV20-1 to TRBJ1-1, with unresolved D. Trimming removed 4 bases from V and 4 bases from J, with 16 bases in between. The length of the CDR3 is 14 residues. Germline-derived CDR1 and CDR2 are DFQATT and SNEGSKA (reference sequence).

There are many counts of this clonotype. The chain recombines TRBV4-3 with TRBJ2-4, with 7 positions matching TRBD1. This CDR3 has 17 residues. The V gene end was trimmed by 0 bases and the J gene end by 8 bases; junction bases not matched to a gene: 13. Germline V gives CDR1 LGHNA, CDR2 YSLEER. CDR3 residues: CASSQDQRGGLRDIQYF. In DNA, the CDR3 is TGCGCCAGCAGCCAAGATCAACGAGGGGGCCTACGGGACATTCAGTACTTC.